The 22 T cell receptor beta chains listed next were all sequenced from one sample in a study of shared clonotypes between healthy human individuals. TCRdb's table, derived via immunoSEQ multiplex PCR, lists solely in-frame clones and lacks some. This repertoire shows nearly 500,000 clones, 76% found once; its top ten account for 13%. The sample was PBMCs. These receptors came from a woman aged 40 to 50 in good health. Some clones in this sample may be carry-over from other donors' samples.

The rearrangement links TRBV7-9 to TRBJ1-3; D not certain. V was trimmed by 5 bases and J by 0 bases, leaving 11 bases between them. This CDR3 contains 15 residues. Per the germline V gene, CDR1 is SEHNR and CDR2 is FQNEAQ (reference sequence). CDR3 sequence reads: CASSPRVGSGNTIYF. The CDR3 coding sequence is TGTGCCAGCAGCCCCCGGGTCGGCTCTGGAAACACCATATATTTT.

This clone was observed once. The chain is built from TRBV7-3 and TRBJ2-1, with 9 bases that match TRBD1. The junction had 4 bases not matched to a gene; V was cut back by 1 base and J by 0 bases. Looked up from germline, CDR1 is SGHTA and CDR2 is FQGTGA. The CDR3 spans 17 residues. CDR3 loop: CASSLMSTGGSYNEQFF. CDR3 coding DNA: TGTGCCAGCAGCTTAATGTCGACAGGGGGCTCCTACAATGAGCAGTTCTTC.

CDR3 DNA sequence: TGTGCCCCTCTTAAGCGAGAGCAGTTCTTC. Translating it yields CAPLKREQFF. This chain uses TRBV21-1 with TRBJ2-1; the tabulated D call, TRBD2, remains unverified against the DNA. TRBV21-1 is given as a pseudogene. The CDR3 runs to 10 residues.

This clone was seen a single time. The chain is built from TRBV7-9 and TRBJ1-4; D is unclear. The CDR3 spans 13 residues. V was trimmed by 3 bases and J by 5 bases, leaving 7 bases between them. Germline V gene sequence: CDR1 SEHNR, CDR2 FQNEAQ (reference sequence). CDR3 bases: TGTGCCAGCAGCTTTAGTCAGAATGAAAAACTGTTTTTT. Protein: CASSFSQNEKLFF.

The rearrangement joins TRBV4-3 to TRBJ1-5; D is perhaps TRBD1 (5 bases). V was shortened by 1 base and J by 7 bases, with 11 bases between the two germline ends. Germline CDR1 LGHNA, CDR2 YSLEER. The CDR3 sequence is 14 residues long. As DNA, the CDR3 is TGCGCCAGCAGCCAAGGGGGAGGGGACCAGCCCCAGCATTTT. Its translation is CASSQGGGDQPQHF.

The CDR3 protein is CATREGYEQYF. CDR3 sequence (DNA): TGTGCCACGCGGGAAGGGTACGAGCAGTACTTC. This chain connects TRBV10-3 to TRBJ2-7, with a possible D match to TRBD2 (6 bases). Germline CDR1 and CDR2: ENHRY and SYGVKD. The CDR3 runs 11 residues. V was cut by 10 bases and J by 4 bases, with 11 bases left in between.

The chain has TRBV6-5 and TRBJ1-1, with D perhaps TRBD1 (6 bases). The CDR3 sequence is 15 residues long. V was cut by 6 bases and J by 4 bases, with 18 bases left in between. Germline assignment: CDR1 MNHEY and CDR2 SVGAGI. The chain's CDR3 is CASSPGGGGGTEAFF. In DNA, the CDR3 is TGTGCCAGCAGCCCCGGGGGGGGAGGGGGCACTGAAGCTTTCTTT.

The chain links TRBV6-4 to TRBJ2-1; the match to TRBD2 covers 14 bases. CDR3 length: 15 amino acids. CDR1 is MRHNA, CDR2 SNTAGT, per germline. V lost 6 bases to trimming and J lost 8 bases; unmatched junction nucleotides: 6. Written as DNA, the CDR3 is TGTGCCAGCAGCGCCGGGACTAGCGGGAGCTATGAGCAGTTCTTC. Its translation is CASSAGTSGSYEQFF.

This clone was observed a handful of times. The chain uses TRBV7-8 and TRBJ2-2; unclear D gene. Germline lookup yields CDR1 SGHVS and CDR2 FQNEAQ. V lost 5 bases and J 3 bases, leaving 7 bases between the germline ends. CDR3 length: 13 residues. This CDR3 reads CASSRVHTGELFF. In nucleotides, the CDR3 is TGTGCCAGCAGCCGAGTACACACCGGGGAGCTGTTTTTT.

The V call is TRBV19, the J call TRBJ2-3; D gene unclear. The CDR3 loop spans 11 amino acids. Germline V gene lookup returns CDR1 LNHDA and CDR2 SQIVND (reference sequence). Trimming stripped 6 bases from V and 5 bases from J, with 6 bases between. The CDR3 here is CASRIGDTQYF. DNA for the CDR3: TGTGCCAGTAGGATCGGAGATACGCAGTATTTT.

The chain has TRBV9 and TRBJ2-5, with D maybe TRBD2 (6 bases). The CDR3 extends over 14 amino acids. Germline V gives CDR1 SGDLS, CDR2 YYNGEE. V lost 0 bases and J lost 5, with 11 bases in between. The CDR3 reads CASSVAGGSETQYF. The DNA of the CDR3 is TGTGCCAGCAGCGTAGCCGGGGGTTCCGAGACCCAGTACTTC.

Details on this clone: An end of the junction differs from the germline gene, which may be a read error. This chain's CDR3 is CASSQDGRSNEKLLF. Written as DNA, the CDR3 is TGTGCCAGCAGCCAGGACGGCCGCTCCAATGAAAAACTGCTTTTT. The chain links TRBV7-8 to TRBJ1-4; the D is unclear. In germline, CDR1 is SGHVS, CDR2 FQNEAQ. The CDR3 is 15 residues long.

The rearrangement links TRBV5-1 to TRBJ2-3; the D is unclear. CDR1 and CDR2 (germline): SGHRS, YFSETQ. Between the trimmed V and J ends, which lost 1 base and 5 bases, there was a span of 8 bases. The CDR3 is 13 amino acids. The CDR3 spells CASSLPPLDTQYF. The CDR3 DNA is TGCGCCAGCAGCTTGCCCCCCTTAGATACGCAGTATTTT.

This clone has only a few counts. The rearrangement uses TRBV6-1 and TRBJ1-1; D call uncertain. The CDR3 consists of 13 residues. The germline gives CDR1 MNHNS, CDR2 SASEGT. V lost 6 bases, J lost 4 bases, and 12 bases lay in between. The CDR3 loop reads CASSYEGLTEAFF. The CDR3, as DNA: TGTGCCAGCAGCTACGAAGGGCTCACTGAAGCTTTCTTT.

The table lists this clone with a count of one. The rearrangement links TRBV19 to TRBJ2-7; the match to TRBD1 covers 7 bases. The CDR3 contains 16 residues. Germline V CDR1 and CDR2: LNHDA, SQIVND (reference sequence). V shed 3 bases and J 2 bases; nucleotides not matched to a gene: 10. The CDR3 DNA follows: TGTGCCAGTAGTATCCCACCCGGACAGGTGGCCTACGAGCAGTACTTC. Amino acid sequence: CASSIPPGQVAYEQYF.

V and J are TRBV6-6 and TRBJ1-5; possible D gene TRBD1, 5 bases. The CDR3 sequence is 13 residues long. Germline-derived CDR1 and CDR2 are MNHNY and SVGAGI (reference sequence). V dropped 11 bases and J dropped 5 bases, with 16 bases sitting between them. The CDR3 bases are TGTGCCGGATCCCTAGGGGCTTATCAGCCCCAGCATTTT. Its translation: CAGSLGAYQPQHF.

The chain combines TRBV27 with TRBJ1-2; perhaps TRBD1 as D (5 bases). The length of the CDR3 is 16 residues. Germline-derived CDR1 and CDR2 are MNHEY and SMNVEV (reference sequence). Trimming stripped 10 bases from V and 8 bases from J, with 29 bases between. CDR3 coding DNA: TGTGCCACCCGGGTGACCCGGGACGCAACACTGGCGGGCTACACCTTC. Its protein is CATRVTRDATLAGYTF.

The genes are TRBV6-1 and TRBJ2-2; D may be TRBD2 (5 bases). The CDR3 runs 14 residues. Germline CDR1 MNHNS, CDR2 SASEGT. V lost 6 bases to trimming and J lost 4 bases, with 12 bases between them. CDR3 protein: CASRSEGSTGELFF. DNA of the CDR3: TGTGCCAGCAGGTCGGAAGGGAGCACCGGGGAGCTGTTTTTT.

The chain is built from TRBV28 and TRBJ2-1; D not resolved. Looked up from germline, CDR1 is MDHEN and CDR2 is SYDVKM. The V gene lost 6 bases and the J gene lost 6 bases, with 18 bases spanning the gap. The CDR3 spans 15 residues. This CDR3 reads CASRRAATLFNEQFF. The DNA of the CDR3 is TGTGCCAGCAGACGCGCGGCTACCCTCTTCAATGAGCAGTTCTTC.

This clone turned up a few times. The chain couples TRBV7-9 to TRBJ1-5; D gene uncertain. Germline CDR1 SEHNR, CDR2 FQNEAQ (reference sequence). Deletions cut 0 bases from V and 5 bases from J, with 5 bases between. The CDR3 is 13 residues long. In DNA, the CDR3 is TGTGCCAGCAGCTTAGCGGAGGATCAGCCCCAGCATTTT. Its protein product is CASSLAEDQPQHF.

The chain has TRBV5-8 and TRBJ2-1; D possibly uses TRBD1 or TRBD2 (5 bases each). CDR3 length: 15 amino acids. Deletions cut 5 bases from V and 7 bases from J, with 19 bases between. Germline V gene sequence: CDR1 SGHTS, CDR2 YDEGEE. The CDR3 DNA follows: TGTGCCAGCAGTACCGCCGGGACCTACTCTAATGAGCAGTTCTTC. Its protein product is CASSTAGTYSNEQFF.

The rearrangement uses TRBV6-5 and TRBJ1-3; 7 bases are a match to TRBD1. In germline, CDR1 is MNHEY, CDR2 SVGAGI. This CDR3 region has 14 residues. Losses at the gene ends were 6 bases for V and 2 bases for J; bases not matched to a gene: 4. CDR3 in amino acids: CASSDRVTGNTIYF. CDR3 nucleotides: TGTGCCAGCAGCGACAGGGTAACTGGAAACACCATATATTTT.